This T cell receptor (beta chain) comes out of a study of cytomegalovirus exposure and HLA in healthy donors. Findings and limits, study-wide: The listing of 150 to 200 TCR beta chains classed them as cytomegalovirus-associated. A later analysis found that most CMV-associated TCR beta chains appeared HLA-restricted.

As for this clone: Its antigen is not known.

60 Vbeta and 13 Jbeta primers were used in PCR. Measured with immunoSEQ multiplex PCR; TCRdb has only the in-frame clones, and not every one. The sample holds about 150,000 clones, around 79% seen once. Looked up from germline, CDR1 is MNHEY and CDR2 is SVGAGI. The CDR3 runs to 16 residues. V shed 3 bases and J shed 0 bases, with 11 bases lying between them. The chain uses TRBV6-5 and TRBJ1-4; D may be TRBD1 (5 bases). Sequencing was performed on PBMCs. The TCR originated in a man aged 35 to 55 in good health and CMV-seropositive. CDR3 sequence reads: CASSYTAGATNEKLFF. The CDR3 region has the DNA TGTGCCAGCAGTTATACCGCGGGGGCAACTAATGAAAAACTGTTTTTT.